Following are 23 T cell receptor beta chains from one sample sequenced in a study of T-cell reconstitution after alpha-beta-depleted transplantation in children. Preparing the TCRbeta library involved the use of unique molecular identifiers. TCRdb re-called the PCR reads through MiXCR, storing one row per CDR3 protein. The repertoire holds about 310,000 distinct CDR3 sequences, around 25% seen once, with 10% to 11% in the top ten. The source was PBMCs, mostly from graft donor cells, collected 180 days after TCRalphabeta/CD19-depleted stem cell transplant. The origin of the receptors is a male patient between 10 and 17 years old who had a stem cell transplant for acute lymphoblastic leukemia, so the T cells may come from the graft donor.

This chain joins TRBV10-1 and TRBJ2-7; D uncertain. V was cut by 0 bases and J by 4 bases, with 16 bases left in between. Germline-derived CDR1 and CDR2 are WNHNN and SYGVQD (reference sequence). The CDR3 spans 16 residues. CDR3 amino acids: CASSESTYSPSYEQYF. The DNA for the CDR3 is TGCGCCAGCAGTGAGTCGACGTACAGCCCTTCATACGAGCAGTACTTC.

The gene calls are TRBV29-1 and TRBJ2-6; weak D call: TRBD1 (6 bases). Trimming pared 4 bases from V and 4 bases from J, leaving 11 bases between. CDR1 SQVTM and CDR2 ANQGSEA come from the germline V gene. CDR3 size: 14 residues. CDR3 nucleotides: TGCAGCGTTGTTTGGGGGCCAGGGGCCAACGTCCTGACTTTC. This encodes CSVVWGPGANVLTF.

The rearrangement uses TRBV3-1 and TRBJ1-1; D remains ambiguous. CDR3 size: 14 residues. The V gene's germline CDR1 is LGHDT and CDR2 YNNKEL (reference sequence). V lost 0 bases and J lost 5, with 10 bases in between. CDR3 protein: CASSQEYGGTEAFF. The CDR3 coding sequence is TGTGCCAGCAGCCAAGAATACGGCGGGACTGAAGCTTTCTTT.

This CDR3 is CASSLEGNWNTGELFF. The CDR3 nucleotides are TGTGCCAGCAGTTTAGAGGGGAATTGGAACACCGGGGAGCTGTTTTTT. The chain recombines TRBV27 with TRBJ2-2; D is tentatively TRBD1 or TRBD2 (5 bases each). The germline gives CDR1 MNHEY, CDR2 SMNVEV (reference sequence). Trimming left V 2 bases short and J 1 base short, with 11 bases between. The CDR3 covers 16 residues.

In its sample, this clonotype was seen many times. The chain employs TRBV10-3 and TRBJ1-6; D gene unclear. The CDR3 spans 13 residues. V was trimmed by 6 bases and J by 5 bases, leaving 8 bases between them. Germline values: CDR1 ENHRY, CDR2 SYGVKD. In DNA form, the CDR3 reads TGTGCCATCAGGACTGGAAATAATTCACCCCTCCACTTT. Protein: CAIRTGNNSPLHF.

The chain's CDR3 is CASSLPGQEPGANVLTF. DNA for the CDR3: TGTGCCAGCAGCTTACCCGGACAGGAGCCTGGGGCCAACGTCCTGACTTTC. This chain links TRBV7-9 with TRBJ2-6; 7 positions agree with TRBD1. Germline CDR1 SEHNR, CDR2 FQNEAQ (reference sequence). The CDR3 totals 17 residues. The V segment lost 2 bases and the J segment 2 bases; nucleotides outside the gene matches: 6.

V is TRBV29-1 and J is TRBJ2-5; D not resolved. The CDR3 has 12 residues. Germline V gene data show CDR1 as SQVTM and CDR2 as ANQGSEA. V dropped 4 bases and J dropped 4 bases, with 10 bases sitting between them. The CDR3: CSVASQTETQYF. Written as DNA, the CDR3 is TGCAGCGTTGCCTCGCAGACAGAGACCCAGTACTTC. Supplemented by reference TRBV29-1 and TRBJ2-5, the full variable domain reads SAVISQKPSRDICQRGTSLTIQCQVDSQVTMMFWYRQQPGQSLTLIATANQGSEATYESGFVIDKFPISRPNLTFSTLTVSNMSPEDSSIYLCSVASQTETQYFGPGTRLLVL.

This clonotype was detected many times. The rearrangement links TRBV12-3 or TRBV12-4 to TRBJ2-3, with D tentatively TRBD1 (6 bases). With 6 bases removed from V and 2 bases from J, the gap between germline ends came to 12 bases. The CDR3 totals 14 residues. CDR3 bases: TGTGCCAGCAGCCCCAGGGGCTACACAGATACGCAGTATTTT. Protein sequence: CASSPRGYTDTQYF.

This clonotype has ten or more counts. The V and J genes are TRBV15 and TRBJ2-7, with TRBD1 as a possible D gene (5 bases). V was clipped by 0 bases and J by 3 bases, with 6 bases between them. The CDR3 loop spans 13 amino acids. CDR1 LNHNV and CDR2 YYDKDF come from the germline V gene (reference sequence). The CDR3 loop is CATSREDNYEQYF. CDR3 sequence (DNA): TGTGCCACCAGCAGAGAGGACAACTACGAGCAGTACTTC.

The V call is TRBV6-2 or TRBV6-3, the J call TRBJ2-7, with D possibly being TRBD1 (6 bases). Germline V lookup: CDR1 MNHEY, CDR2 SVGEGT. This CDR3 contains 14 residues. Trimming stripped 5 bases from V and 6 bases from J, with 17 bases between. CDR3 bases: TGTGCCAGCAGTCTCCCGTGGCTGGACAGCGAGCAGTACTTC. Protein product: CASSLPWLDSEQYF.

The chain recombines TRBV7-3 with TRBJ2-5; 10 bases fit TRBD2. J lost 4 bases, V lost 4 bases, and 21 bases had no gene match. Germline V CDR1 and CDR2: SGHTA, FQGTGA. CDR3 length: 20 residues. CDR3 residues: CASSSLQIEREGRGGETQYF. In nucleotides, the CDR3 is TGTGCCAGCAGCTCCCTCCAAATTGAGCGGGAGGGGAGAGGCGGAGAGACCCAGTACTTC.

This clonotype was counted between two and nine times. V and J are TRBV7-9 and TRBJ2-3, with D possibly TRBD1 on 6 matching bases. Germline V gene lookup returns CDR1 SEHNR and CDR2 FQNEAQ (reference sequence). There are 15 residues in the CDR3. Between the trimmed V and J ends, which lost 5 bases and 5 bases, there was a span of 17 bases. Here the CDR3 DNA reads TGTGCCAGCAGCCGTCCTTATACAGGGAGAGATACGCAGTATTTT. This gives the protein CASSRPYTGRDTQYF.

This clonotype was counted between two and nine times. The J gene is TRBJ2-2, the V gene TRBV24-1; D unresolved. The germline V gene has CDR1 KGHDR and CDR2 SFDVKD. This CDR3 is built from 13 residues. V lost 9 bases and J lost 0, with 7 bases in between. Here the CDR3 DNA reads TGTGCCACCTTCGACCCGAACACCGGGGAGCTGTTTTTT. It specifies CATFDPNTGELFF.

The rearrangement uses TRBV5-1 and TRBJ2-5, with D perhaps assigned TRBD1 or TRBD2 (5 bases each). The germline V gene encodes CDR1 SGHRS and CDR2 YFSETQ. V lost 2 bases and J lost 5, with 13 bases in between. This CDR3 comprises 14 residues. The CDR3 sequence is CASSFRRDAETQYF. The CDR3 coding sequence is TGCGCCAGCAGCTTCCGAAGGGACGCGGAGACCCAGTACTTC.

The gene calls are TRBV29-1 and TRBJ2-1; no clear D gene. The CDR3 runs 14 residues. Trimming shortened V by 3 bases and J by 6 bases, and 15 bases separated the two germline ends. Germline V gene lookup returns CDR1 SQVTM and CDR2 ANQGSEA. The CDR3 sequence is CSVDGQVYINEQFF. CDR3 DNA sequence: TGCAGCGTTGATGGTCAGGTCTATATCAATGAGCAGTTCTTC.

This sequence joins TRBV20-1 and TRBJ1-5; perhaps TRBD1 as D (5 bases). CDR1 DFQATT and CDR2 SNEGSKA come from the germline V gene (reference sequence). The V end was cut by 5 bases, the J end by 0 bases, with 20 bases between. The CDR3 covers 17 residues. The CDR3 reads CSASEPWNRISNQPQHF. CDR3 DNA sequence: TGCAGTGCTTCTGAACCTTGGAACAGGATTAGCAATCAGCCCCAGCATTTT.

This chain connects TRBV12-3 or TRBV12-4 to TRBJ2-7; D possibly corresponds to TRBD2 (6 bases). CDR3 length: 15 residues. Trimming removed 0 bases from V and 3 bases from J, with 12 bases in between. The chain's CDR3 is CASSLARGPLYEQYF. In DNA form, the CDR3 reads TGTGCCAGCAGTTTAGCGCGGGGCCCTCTCTACGAGCAGTACTTC.

The rearrangement links TRBV6-1 to TRBJ1-4; D unclear. CDR1 and CDR2 (germline): MNHNS, SASEGT. Trimming stripped 0 bases from V and 0 bases from J, with 14 bases between. The CDR3 is 18 residues long. The CDR3 DNA is TGTGCCAGCAGTGAAGCCAGTCTGATTTTGGCAACTAATGAAAAACTGTTTTTT. This codes for CASSEASLILATNEKLFF.

This clonotype has just a few counts. V gene TRBV14 combines with J gene TRBJ2-3; D is perhaps TRBD2 (7 bases). Trimming left V 4 bases short and J 7 bases short, with 15 bases between. The germline V gene encodes CDR1 SGHDN and CDR2 FVKESK. The CDR3 runs to 14 residues. CDR3: CASSRTRGRYTQYF. Written as DNA, the CDR3 is TGTGCCAGCAGCCGGACTAGGGGGAGATATACGCAGTATTTT. The variable domain in full, with the rest retrieved from reference TRBV14 and TRBJ2-3, is EAGVTQFPSHSVIEKGQTVTLRCDPISGHDNLYWYRRVMGKEIKFLLHFVKESKQDESGMPNNRFLAERTGGTYSTLKVQPAELEDSGVYFCASSRTRGRYTQYFGPGTRLTVL.

This clonotype was recorded a few times. The rearrangement uses TRBV2 and TRBJ2-5; 12 bases agree with TRBD1. CDR1 and CDR2 (germline): SNHLY, FYNNEI. V lost 6 bases to trimming and J lost 0 bases; unmatched junction nucleotides: 5. The CDR3 contains 16 residues. The CDR3 DNA reads as TGTGCCAGCAGGGCGGGACAGGGGGCCCACCAAGAGACCCAGTACTTC. This gives the protein CASRAGQGAHQETQYF.

This clonotype was detected many times. The chain joins TRBV11-2 to TRBJ2-3; D may be TRBD2 (6 bases). The V end was cut by 5 bases, the J end by 0 bases, with 12 bases between. This CDR3 comprises 15 residues. Looked up from germline, CDR1 is SGHAT and CDR2 is FQNNGV. CDR3 nucleotides: TGTGCCAGCAGCCACCCTGGAGGGAGCACAGATACGCAGTATTTT. It is translated as CASSHPGGSTDTQYF.

This clonotype was found a few times. The chain is built from TRBV5-1 and TRBJ2-7; D remains ambiguous. Germline-derived CDR1 and CDR2 are SGHRS and YFSETQ. CDR3 length: 15 amino acids. The germline V and J ends were trimmed by 4 bases and 0 bases, with 14 bases remaining between them. The CDR3 protein is CASSPTGPFSYEQYF. In DNA form, the CDR3 reads TGCGCCAGCAGCCCCACCGGTCCTTTCTCCTACGAGCAGTACTTC.

This clonotype was counted many times. The chain is built from TRBV5-5 and TRBJ2-7; 7 bases are shared with TRBD2. The germline V gene encodes CDR1 SGHKS and CDR2 YYEKEE (reference sequence). The ends lost 4 bases at V and 0 bases at J; junction bases unmatched: 10. The CDR3 length is 16 residues. CDR3: CASSPGRDYRSYEQYF. Here the CDR3 DNA reads TGTGCCAGCAGCCCGGGCCGGGACTACCGCTCCTACGAGCAGTACTTC.